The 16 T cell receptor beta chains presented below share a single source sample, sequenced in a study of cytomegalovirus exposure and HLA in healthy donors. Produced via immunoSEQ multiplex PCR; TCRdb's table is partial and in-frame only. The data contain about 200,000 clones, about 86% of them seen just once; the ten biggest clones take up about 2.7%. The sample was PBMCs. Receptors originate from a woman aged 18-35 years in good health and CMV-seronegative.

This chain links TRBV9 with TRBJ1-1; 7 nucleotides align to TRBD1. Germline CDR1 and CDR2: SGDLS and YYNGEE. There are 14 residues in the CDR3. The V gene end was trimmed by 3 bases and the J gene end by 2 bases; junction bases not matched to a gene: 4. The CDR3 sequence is CASSAGQANTEAFF. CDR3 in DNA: TGTGCCAGCAGCGCTGGACAGGCAAACACTGAAGCTTTCTTT.

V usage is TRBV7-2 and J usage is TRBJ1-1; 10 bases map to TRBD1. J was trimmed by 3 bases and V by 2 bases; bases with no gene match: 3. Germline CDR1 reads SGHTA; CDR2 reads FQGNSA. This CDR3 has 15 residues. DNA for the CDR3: TGTGCCAGCAGCTTATTCGGGACAGGGGACACTGAAGCTTTCTTT. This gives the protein CASSLFGTGDTEAFF.

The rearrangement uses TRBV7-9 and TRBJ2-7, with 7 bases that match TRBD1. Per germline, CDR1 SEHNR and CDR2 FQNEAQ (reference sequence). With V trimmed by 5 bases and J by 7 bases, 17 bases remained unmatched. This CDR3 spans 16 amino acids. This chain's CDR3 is CASSGRQGYPPREQYF. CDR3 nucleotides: TGTGCCAGCAGCGGACGACAGGGCTATCCCCCGAGGGAGCAGTACTTC.

The DNA of the CDR3 is TGTGCCACCAGCAAACCCAGCGGGGACACTGAAGCTTTCTTT. As protein: CATSKPSGDTEAFF. The V call is TRBV15, the J call TRBJ1-1; no clear D gene. V lost 4 bases, J lost 3 bases, and 12 bases lay in between. The CDR3 is made up of 14 amino acids. Germline V lookup: CDR1 LNHNV, CDR2 YYDKDF (reference sequence).

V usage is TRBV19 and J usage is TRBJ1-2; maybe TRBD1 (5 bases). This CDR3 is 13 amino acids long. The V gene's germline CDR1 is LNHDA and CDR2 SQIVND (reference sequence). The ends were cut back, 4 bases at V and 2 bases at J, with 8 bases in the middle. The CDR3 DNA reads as TGTGCCAGTAGTACGAAGGGGAACTATGGCTACACCTTC. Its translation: CASSTKGNYGYTF.

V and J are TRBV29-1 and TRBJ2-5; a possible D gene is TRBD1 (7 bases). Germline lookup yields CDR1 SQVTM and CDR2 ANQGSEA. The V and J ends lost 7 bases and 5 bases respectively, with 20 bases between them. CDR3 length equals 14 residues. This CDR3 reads CSAILQGGRETQYF. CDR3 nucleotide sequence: TGCAGCGCCATCCTCCAGGGGGGCCGGGAGACCCAGTACTTC.

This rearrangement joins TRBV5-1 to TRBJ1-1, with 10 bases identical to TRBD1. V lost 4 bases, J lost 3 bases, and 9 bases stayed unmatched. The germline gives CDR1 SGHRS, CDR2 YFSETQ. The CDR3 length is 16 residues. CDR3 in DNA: TGCGCCAGCAGCCTCGGAGACAGGGGGCGCGACACTGAAGCTTTCTTT. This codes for CASSLGDRGRDTEAFF.

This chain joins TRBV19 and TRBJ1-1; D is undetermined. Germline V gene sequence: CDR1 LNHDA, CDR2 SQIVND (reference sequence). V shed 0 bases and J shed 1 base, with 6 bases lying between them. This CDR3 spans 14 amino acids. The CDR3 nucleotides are TGTGCCAGTAGTATAGACGGTACGAACACTGAAGCTTTCTTT. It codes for CASSIDGTNTEAFF.

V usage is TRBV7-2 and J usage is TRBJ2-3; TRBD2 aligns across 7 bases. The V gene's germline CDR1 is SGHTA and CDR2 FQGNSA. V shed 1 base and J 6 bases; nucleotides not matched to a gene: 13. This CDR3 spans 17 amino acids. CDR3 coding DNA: TGTGCCAGCAGCTTAGATTATCCTGGCGGGAGTGCTGATACGCAGTATTTT. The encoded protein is CASSLDYPGGSADTQYF. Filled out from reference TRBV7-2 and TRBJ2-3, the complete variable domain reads GAGVSQSPSNKVTEKGKDVELRCDPISGHTALYWYRQSLGQGLEFLIYFQGNSAPDKSGLPSDRFSAERTGGSVSTLTIQRTQQEDSAVYLCASSLDYPGGSADTQYFGPGTRLTVL.

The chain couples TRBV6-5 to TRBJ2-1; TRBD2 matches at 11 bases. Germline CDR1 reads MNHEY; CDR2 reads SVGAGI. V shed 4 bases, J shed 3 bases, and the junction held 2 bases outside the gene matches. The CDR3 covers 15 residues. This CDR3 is CASSSGTSGYNEQFF. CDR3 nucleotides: TGTGCCAGCAGTTCGGGGACTAGCGGCTACAATGAGCAGTTCTTC.

The CDR3 nucleotides are TGTGCCACCAGCAGGGGGACAGGGGGATCCAATGAGCAGTTCTTC. Its protein product is CATSRGTGGSNEQFF. The V and J genes are TRBV15 and TRBJ2-1; 11 bases agree with TRBD1. Germline V gene data show CDR1 as LNHNV and CDR2 as YYDKDF (reference sequence). The ends lost 3 bases at V and 6 bases at J; junction bases unmatched: 4. The CDR3 has 15 amino acids.

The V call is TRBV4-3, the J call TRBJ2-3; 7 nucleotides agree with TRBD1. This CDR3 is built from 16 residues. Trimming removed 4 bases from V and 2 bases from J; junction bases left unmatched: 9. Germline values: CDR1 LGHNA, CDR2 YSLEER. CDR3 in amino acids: CASSPHPGQFTDTQYF. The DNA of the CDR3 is TGCGCCAGCAGCCCTCATCCGGGACAGTTCACAGATACGCAGTATTTT.

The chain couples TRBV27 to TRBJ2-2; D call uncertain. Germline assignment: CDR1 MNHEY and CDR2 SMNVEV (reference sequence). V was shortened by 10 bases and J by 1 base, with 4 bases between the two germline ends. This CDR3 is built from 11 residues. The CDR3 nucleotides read TGTGCCACCGGGAACACCGGGGAGCTGTTTTTT. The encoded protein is CATGNTGELFF.

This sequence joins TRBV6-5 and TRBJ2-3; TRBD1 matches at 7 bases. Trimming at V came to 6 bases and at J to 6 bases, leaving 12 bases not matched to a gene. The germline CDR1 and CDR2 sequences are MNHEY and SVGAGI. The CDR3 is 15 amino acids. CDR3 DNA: TGTGCCAGCAGACCTACCGGGACAGTCCGGGATACGCAGTATTTT. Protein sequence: CASRPTGTVRDTQYF.

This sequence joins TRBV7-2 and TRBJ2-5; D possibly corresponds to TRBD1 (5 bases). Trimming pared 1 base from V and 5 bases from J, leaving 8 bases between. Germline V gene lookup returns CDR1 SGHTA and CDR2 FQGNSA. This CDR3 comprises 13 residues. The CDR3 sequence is CASSLGRVETQYF. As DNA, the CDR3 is TGTGCCAGCAGCTTAGGCAGGGTGGAGACCCAGTACTTC.

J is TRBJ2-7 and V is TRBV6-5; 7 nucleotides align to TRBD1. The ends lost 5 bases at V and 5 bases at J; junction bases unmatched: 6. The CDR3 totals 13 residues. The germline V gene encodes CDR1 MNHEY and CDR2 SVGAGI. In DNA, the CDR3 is TGTGCCAGCAGTACGGGACAGAAAAACGAGCAGTACTTC. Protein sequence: CASSTGQKNEQYF.